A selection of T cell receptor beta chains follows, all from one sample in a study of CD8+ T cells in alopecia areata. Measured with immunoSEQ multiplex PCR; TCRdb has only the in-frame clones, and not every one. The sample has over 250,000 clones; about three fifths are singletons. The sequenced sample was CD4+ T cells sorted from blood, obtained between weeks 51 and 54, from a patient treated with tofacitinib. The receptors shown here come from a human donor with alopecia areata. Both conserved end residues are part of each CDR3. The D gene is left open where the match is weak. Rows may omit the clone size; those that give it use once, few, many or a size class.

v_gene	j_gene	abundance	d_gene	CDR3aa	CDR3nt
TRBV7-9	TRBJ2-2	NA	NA	CASSLRANTGELFF	TGTGCCAGCAGCTTACGAGCGAACACCGGGGAGCTGTTTTTT
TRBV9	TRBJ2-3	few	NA	CASSVDAVTDTQYF	TGTGCCAGCAGCGTAGACGCCGTCACAGATACGCAGTATTTT
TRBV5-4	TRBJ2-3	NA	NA	CASSLDRADTQYF	TGTGCCAGCAGCCTCGACAGAGCAGATACGCAGTATTTT
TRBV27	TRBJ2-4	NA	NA	CASSPWLQGTKNIQYF	TGTGCCAGCAGCCCCTGGCTACAGGGAACCAAAAACATTCAGTACTTC
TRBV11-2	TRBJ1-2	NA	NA	CASSLGAGNYGYTF	TGTGCCAGCAGCTTAGGGGCAGGGAACTATGGCTACACCTTC
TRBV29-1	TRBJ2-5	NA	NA	CSVRGGRTPLQYF	TGCAGCGTCCGAGGGGGACGGACGCCGTTGCAGTACTTC
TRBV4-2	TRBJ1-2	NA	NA	CASSYYGYTF	TGTGCCAGCAGCTACTATGGCTACACCTTC
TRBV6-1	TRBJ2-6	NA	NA	CASSEHVYSGANVLTF	TGTGCCAGCAGTGAACACGTTTACTCTGGGGCCAACGTCCTGACTTTC
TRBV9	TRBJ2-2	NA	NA	CASSVGIGELFF	TGTGCCAGCAGCGTTGGAATCGGGGAGCTGTTTTTT
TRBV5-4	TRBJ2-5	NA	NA	CASSSNRDTQETQYF	TGTGCCAGCAGCTCGAACCGGGACACTCAAGAGACCCAGTACTTC
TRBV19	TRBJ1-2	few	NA	CASWPGTSEGYGYTF	TGTGCCAGTTGGCCCGGGACCTCGGAGGGCTATGGCTACACCTTC
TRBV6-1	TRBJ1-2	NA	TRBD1	CASSELGQGNYGYTF	TGTGCCAGCAGTGAACTGGGACAGGGTAACTATGGCTACACCTTC